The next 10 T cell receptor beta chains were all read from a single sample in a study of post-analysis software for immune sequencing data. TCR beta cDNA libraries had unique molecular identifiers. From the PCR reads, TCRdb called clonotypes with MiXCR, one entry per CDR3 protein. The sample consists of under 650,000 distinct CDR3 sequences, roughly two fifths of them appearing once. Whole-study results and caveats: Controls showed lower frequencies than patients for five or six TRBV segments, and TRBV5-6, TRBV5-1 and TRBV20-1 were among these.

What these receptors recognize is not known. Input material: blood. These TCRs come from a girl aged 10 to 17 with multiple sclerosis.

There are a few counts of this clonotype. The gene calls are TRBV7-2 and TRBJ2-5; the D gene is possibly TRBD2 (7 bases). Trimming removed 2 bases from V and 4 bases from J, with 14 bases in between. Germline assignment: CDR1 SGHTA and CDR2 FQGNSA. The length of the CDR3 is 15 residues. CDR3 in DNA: TGTGCCAGCAGCTTATTCGGCGGGGGCCCAGAGACCCAGTACTTC. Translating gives CASSLFGGGPETQYF.

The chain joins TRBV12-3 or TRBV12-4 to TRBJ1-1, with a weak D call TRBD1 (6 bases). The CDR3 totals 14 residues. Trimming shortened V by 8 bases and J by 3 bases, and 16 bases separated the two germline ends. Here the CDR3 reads CASSLRGGHTEAFF. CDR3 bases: TGTGCCAGCTCCCTTCGCGGGGGCCACACTGAAGCTTTCTTT.

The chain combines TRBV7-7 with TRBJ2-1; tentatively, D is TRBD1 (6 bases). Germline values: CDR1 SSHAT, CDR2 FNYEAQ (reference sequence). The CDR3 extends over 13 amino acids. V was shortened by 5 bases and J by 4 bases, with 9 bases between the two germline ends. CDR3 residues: CASSEDRYNEQFF. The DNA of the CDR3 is TGTGCCAGCAGCGAAGACAGGTACAATGAGCAGTTCTTC.

The CDR3 region is CASSSGTGLKPQHF. The CDR3 bases are TGTGCCAGCAGTTCCGGGACAGGGCTTAAGCCCCAGCATTTT. The chain employs TRBV12-3 or TRBV12-4 and TRBJ1-5; 9 bases map to TRBD1. The CDR3 totals 14 residues. With V trimmed by 4 bases and J by 8 bases, 6 bases remained unmatched.

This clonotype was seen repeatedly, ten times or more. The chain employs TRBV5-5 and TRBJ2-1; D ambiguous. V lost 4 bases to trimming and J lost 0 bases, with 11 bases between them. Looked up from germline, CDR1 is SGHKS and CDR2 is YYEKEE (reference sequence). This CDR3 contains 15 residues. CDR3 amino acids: CASSHGLHSYNEQFF. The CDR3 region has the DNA TGTGCCAGCAGCCATGGGCTCCACTCCTACAATGAGCAGTTCTTC. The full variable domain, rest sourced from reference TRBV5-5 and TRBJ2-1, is DAGVTQSPTHLIKTRGQQVTLRCSPISGHKSVSWYQQVLGQGPQFIFQYYEKEERGRGNFPDRFSARQFPNYSSELNVNALLLGDSALYLCASSHGLHSYNEQFFGPGTRLTVL.

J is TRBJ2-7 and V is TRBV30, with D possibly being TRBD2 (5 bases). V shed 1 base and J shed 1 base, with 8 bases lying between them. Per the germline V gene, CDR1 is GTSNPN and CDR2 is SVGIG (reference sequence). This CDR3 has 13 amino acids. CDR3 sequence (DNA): TGTGCCTGGAGTGCCGGACTTTCCTACGAGCAGTACTTC. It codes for CAWSAGLSYEQYF.

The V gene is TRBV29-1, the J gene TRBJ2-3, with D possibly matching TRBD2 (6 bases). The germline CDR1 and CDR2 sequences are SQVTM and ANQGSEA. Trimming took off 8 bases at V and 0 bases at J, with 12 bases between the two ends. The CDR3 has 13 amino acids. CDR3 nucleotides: TGCAGCTGTGCTAGCGATAGCACAGATACGCAGTATTTT. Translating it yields CSCASDSTDTQYF.

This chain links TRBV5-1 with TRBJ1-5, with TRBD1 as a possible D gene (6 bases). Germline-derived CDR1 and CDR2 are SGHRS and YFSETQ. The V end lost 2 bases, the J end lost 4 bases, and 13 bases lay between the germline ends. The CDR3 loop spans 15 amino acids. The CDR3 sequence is CASSLGGERNQPQHF. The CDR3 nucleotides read TGCGCCAGCAGCTTAGGGGGGGAGCGTAATCAGCCCCAGCATTTT.

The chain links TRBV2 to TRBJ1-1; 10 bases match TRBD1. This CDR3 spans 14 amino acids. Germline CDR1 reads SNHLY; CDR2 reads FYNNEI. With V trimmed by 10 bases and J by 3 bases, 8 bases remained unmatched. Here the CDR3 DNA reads TGTGCCAATCGGACAGGGGGGACGTACACTGAAGCTTTCTTT. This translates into CANRTGGTYTEAFF.

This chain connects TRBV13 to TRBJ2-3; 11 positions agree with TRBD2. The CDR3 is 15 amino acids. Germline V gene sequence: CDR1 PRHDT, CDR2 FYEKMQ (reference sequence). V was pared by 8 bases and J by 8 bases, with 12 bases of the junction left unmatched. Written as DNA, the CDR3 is TGTGCCAGCTCCCCGGCGGGACTAGCGGAAATTACGCAGTATTTT. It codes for CASSPAGLAEITQYF.